The rows below give T cell receptor beta chains drawn from one sample of a study of cytomegalovirus exposure and HLA in healthy donors. The method was immunoSEQ multiplex PCR; TCRdb's version includes in-frame clones alone and lacks a portion of them. The table lists about 160,000 clones, roughly 80% of them singletons. Material: PBMCs. The receptors come from a female donor in good health and CMV-seronegative. CDR3s leave out the opening cysteine and the closing phenylalanine or tryptophan. Not all rows give a size; the values are once, few, many and, for expanded clones, a class.

v_call: TRBV7-8
j_call: TRBJ1-5
clone_size: NA
cdr3_aa: ASSLGQTIFSNQPQH

v_call: TRBV7-9
j_call: TRBJ2-7
clone_size: NA
cdr3_aa: ASSSSQRTGYEQY

v_call: TRBV11-2
j_call: TRBJ2-7
clone_size: NA
cdr3_aa: ASSYRDEQY

v_call: TRBV6-5
j_call: TRBJ1-5
clone_size: NA
cdr3_aa: ASSYRGGCGNQPQH

v_call: TRBV4-2
j_call: TRBJ1-5
clone_size: NA
cdr3_aa: ASSQDRYPAGNQPQH

v_call: TRBV7-8
j_call: TRBJ1-1
clone_size: NA
cdr3_aa: ASSLNQGWTEAF

v_call: TRBV7-9
j_call: NA
clone_size: NA
cdr3_aa: ASSSAGRGPYEQY

v_call: TRBV5-1
j_call: TRBJ2-3
clone_size: few
cdr3_aa: ASRLDGGGEDTQY

v_call: TRBV7-2
j_call: TRBJ2-3
clone_size: NA
cdr3_aa: ASSRPPGRDTQY

v_call: TRBV28
j_call: TRBJ1-6
clone_size: NA
cdr3_aa: ASLRDRGSPLH

v_call: TRBV28
j_call: TRBJ1-2
clone_size: NA
cdr3_aa: ASSPGRAGGYT

v_call: TRBV14
j_call: TRBJ1-1
clone_size: few
cdr3_aa: ASREGAGEAF

v_call: TRBV9
j_call: TRBJ2-1
clone_size: NA
cdr3_aa: ASSVAGGWNEQF

v_call: TRBV5-1
j_call: TRBJ1-3
clone_size: NA
cdr3_aa: ASSLSPASSGNTIY

v_call: TRBV7-9
j_call: TRBJ2-7
clone_size: NA
cdr3_aa: ASNNYYEQY

v_call: TRBV4-2
j_call: TRBJ1-2
clone_size: NA
cdr3_aa: ASSQRTGVQGYT

v_call: TRBV7-9
j_call: TRBJ2-7
clone_size: NA
cdr3_aa: ASSLPTDRDEQY

v_call: TRBV15
j_call: TRBJ1-2
clone_size: NA
cdr3_aa: ATSRELSAGFGYT

v_call: TRBV5-4
j_call: TRBJ2-7
clone_size: NA
cdr3_aa: ASSLAGSSYEQY

v_call: TRBV7-9
j_call: TRBJ1-2
clone_size: few
cdr3_aa: ASSSTGALLFNYGYT

v_call: TRBV27
j_call: TRBJ1-2
clone_size: NA
cdr3_aa: ASQGRGGYT

v_call: TRBV30
j_call: TRBJ1-4
clone_size: NA
cdr3_aa: AWSVPGFFNEKLF

v_call: TRBV28
j_call: TRBJ2-3
clone_size: NA
cdr3_aa: ASNPASGRRGVGDTQY

v_call: TRBV6-5
j_call: TRBJ2-7
clone_size: NA
cdr3_aa: ASSSVYEQY

v_call: TRBV6-4
j_call: TRBJ2-1
clone_size: NA
cdr3_aa: ASPGGQGGYNEQF

v_call: TRBV5-4
j_call: TRBJ1-1
clone_size: NA
cdr3_aa: ASSLRQGRNTEAF

v_call: TRBV9
j_call: TRBJ1-1
clone_size: NA
cdr3_aa: ASSLLGGGIMNTEAF

v_call: TRBV7-9
j_call: NA
clone_size: NA
cdr3_aa: ASSRRAESSYEQY

v_call: TRBV10-3
j_call: TRBJ2-2
clone_size: NA
cdr3_aa: AIKTSGGPRELF

v_call: TRBV7-8
j_call: TRBJ2-1
clone_size: NA
cdr3_aa: ASSLVLRDRGPNEQF

v_call: TRBV20-1
j_call: TRBJ1-2
clone_size: few
cdr3_aa: SAREGGGYT